This T cell receptor (beta chain) was recovered during a study of identical twins (dated by TCRdb to about 2016). Some background on the complete study: TCR alpha and beta repertoires from monozygotic twins, unrelated adults of various ages and cord blood were deep-sequenced to test whether fetal clonotypes persist. Replicate twin experiments were performed at different times using different library preparation protocols to rule out contamination. The paper's findings and limits, for the study overall: Invariant T cells such as MAIT and iNKT could partly confound zero-insertion analyses, although diverse VJ usage argued against such confounding for most clonotypes. Because the same donors could not be followed over many years, the conclusions depended on cross-sectional statistical analysis. A weaker excess of twin sharing was found in beta out-of-frame sequences because the signal-to-noise ratio was lowered by fewer shared sequences. Abundant cord blood beta clonotypes carried fewer insertions; young adult naive repertoires showed a weaker similar trend, while memory repertoires showed none. In monozygotic twins, recombination models systematically underestimated out-of-frame TCR alpha sharing, but the models matched the sharing seen between unrelated individuals. Compared with coincidental sharing between unrelated individuals, out-of-frame TCR alpha sequences shared between twins had an excess of sequences with low generation probability.

The table lists this clonotype with many counts. Its antigen is not yet known. No per-base quality is available; no much larger clone lies one base away. The library relied on 5' RACE. Sequenced on an Illumina HiSeq 2000. A universal primer binding site was introduced by template switching, and a unique molecular identifier was present in the final cDNA, enabling accurate counting of TCR cDNA molecules. Specific primers in the conserved constant-segment region were used to synthesize first-strand cDNA for the TCR alpha and beta chains. To control for contamination, each cDNA library was double barcoded with a SMART-Mk sample barcode plus Illumina barcodes. TruSeq adapter sequences and Illumina sample barcodes were added in two successive PCR steps. The TCR alpha and beta cDNA libraries were sequenced on the Illumina HiSeq platform using custom primers. Turning to the authors' computational methods: Raw reads were processed with MiGEC to extract unique molecular identifiers, and MiXCR was used to determine CDR3 positions. For each individual, recombination models were inferred using an EM algorithm with the repgenHMM and IGoR tools. The tcR package in R was used for shared clonotype analysis, with sharing normalized by the product of cloneset sizes. To study raw recombination free of thymic and clonal selection effects, out-of-frame nonproductive sequences were analyzed. TCRdb reran the public reads through fastp at Q25 and MiXCR, keeping productive beta chains. Here each entry gathers all rows of one CDR3 protein and keeps the most common genes and DNA. These V and J calls rely on TCRdb rather than the paper's analysis. The sample profile shows approximately 230,000 distinct CDR3 sequences; under 8.5% of them were found once. Approximately 15% of the sample comes from the top ten.

All donors were healthy Caucasians. The twin cohort comprised three pairs of female monozygotic twins, all aged roughly 18 to 29 years. Positive isolation kits from Invitrogen were used to isolate CD4+ and CD8+ T cell populations. This sample was shared with a second study, whose subject was T cells expressing NK-cell markers. The second paper states: Three sorted T-cell subsets (CD3+CD56+NKG2C+, CD3+CD56+NKG2C- and CD3+CD56-NKG2C+) from several donors had their TCR beta-chain repertoires profiled. Seven of the eight sequenced donors were HCMV-seropositive and one was HCMV-seronegative. In several experiments an anti-gammadeltaTCR antibody was added to restrict sorting to alphabetaTCR-expressing T cells. In several donors, the dominant CD3+CD56+NKG2C+ clonotypes ranked among the top 10 CD8+ clonotypes, making up roughly 1.0-7.5% of CD8+ T cells. Those dominant clonotypes were again the most abundant among CD3+CD56-NKG2C+ cells in four donors, at roughly 28.3-60.1%. It remained unclear whether the expanded NKG2C-expressing T cell clones were specific for HCMV antigens. The eight sequenced donors were randomly selected healthy volunteers, three men and five women. To determine HCMV serostatus, a commercial ELISA kit was used to detect HCMV-specific IgG in serum. MIGEC was used to demultiplex reads and group reads by UMI, and MiTCR was used to assemble and quantify clonotypes. To exclude erroneous sequences, only TCR cDNA sequences supported by at least two reads were retained. Downstream repertoire analysis used the tcR package, and clonotypes were matched across fractions by CDR3 nucleotide sequence plus V segment. VDJmatch was used to annotate antigen specificity against VDJdb, with one amino acid substitution in CDR3 allowed.

This receptor was obtained from a woman aged 18-30 years in good health. The sequenced material came from CD8+ T cells sorted from blood.

The bases read TGTGCCATCAGTGAGACGACAGGACAGAACACTGAAGCTTTCTTT. Translated, this is CAISETTGQNTEAFF. The chain is made from TRBV10-3 and TRBJ1-1; the D gene is possibly TRBD1, with 6 bases matching. Based on the germline V gene, the CDR1 and CDR2 sequences are ENHRY and SYGVKD. Counted from cysteine to phenylalanine, this CDR3 has 15 amino acids. CDR3 DNA only is kept here, 45 bases in frame from base 1. Trimming at the junction amounts to 2 bases on V and 1 base on J, and the germline ends lie 11 bases apart.